These 13 T cell receptor beta chains share one sample of origin, sequenced in a study of T cell changes during pregnancy in multiple sclerosis. The repertoire was sequenced with immunoSEQ multiplex PCR; TCRdb's copy has only in-frame clones and lacks some. The sample records about 60,000 clones, around 90% being singletons. Source: CD4+ T cells from peripheral blood mononuclear cells, taken in the second trimester of pregnancy. The receptors shown here come from a female donor with multiple sclerosis, enrolled in a pregnancy study.

The chain links TRBV2 to TRBJ2-1, with TRBD1 matching 7 bases. This CDR3 is built from 15 residues. Germline V gene lookup returns CDR1 SNHLY and CDR2 FYNNEI. Trimming at V came to 5 bases and at J to 3 bases, leaving 7 bases not matched to a gene. The chain's CDR3 is CASSPPGQIYNEQFF. CDR3 DNA sequence: TGTGCCAGCAGTCCTCCGGGACAGATCTACAATGAGCAGTTCTTC.

The chain has TRBV14 and TRBJ1-1; 9 bases are a match to TRBD1. CDR3 size: 18 residues. Unmatched junction bases numbered 13, after V lost 1 base and J lost 4 bases. Germline-derived CDR1 and CDR2 are SGHDN and FVKESK. Here the CDR3 reads CASSQAFGDRALGTEAFF. The CDR3 DNA reads as TGTGCCAGCAGCCAAGCTTTTGGGGACAGGGCCTTGGGCACTGAAGCTTTCTTT.

The genes are TRBV7-9 and TRBJ1-1, with unresolved D. The CDR3 length is 13 residues. Germline CDR1 reads SEHNR; CDR2 reads FQNEAQ (reference sequence). Trimming shortened V by 3 bases and J by 0 bases, and 5 bases separated the two germline ends. CDR3 sequence reads: CASSFTLNTEAFF. CDR3 in DNA: TGTGCCAGCAGCTTCACATTGAACACTGAAGCTTTCTTT.

The J gene is TRBJ1-2, the V gene TRBV18; D is perhaps TRBD1 (5 bases). The CDR3 is 15 amino acids. Germline lookup yields CDR1 KGHSH and CDR2 LQKENI. Between the trimmed V and J ends, which lost 2 bases and 2 bases, there was a span of 12 bases. CDR3 in DNA: TGTGCCAGCTCACCAAAAGGGGCAGTCAACTATGGCTACACCTTC. This sequence encodes CASSPKGAVNYGYTF. The full variable domain, in which reference TRBV18 and TRBJ1-2 provide the parts outside the CDR3, is NAGVMQNPRHLVRRRGQEARLRCSPMKGHSHVYWYRQLPEEGLKFMVYLQKENIIDESGMPKERFSAEFPKEGPSILRIQQVVRGDSAAYFCASSPKGAVNYGYTFGSGTRLTVV.

The V gene is TRBV9, the J gene TRBJ2-7; D remains ambiguous. V shed 1 base and J shed 3 bases, with 11 bases lying between them. Per germline, CDR1 SGDLS and CDR2 YYNGEE. The CDR3 has 14 residues. CDR3 nucleotides: TGTGCCAGCAGCGTAACGACATCGAACTACGAGCAGTACTTC. This translates into CASSVTTSNYEQYF.

This chain connects TRBV6-5 to TRBJ1-2; 7 nucleotides align to TRBD1. The CDR3 runs 13 residues. With 5 bases clipped from V and 4 bases from J, the junction kept 4 bases outside the gene matches. Germline V gene sequence: CDR1 MNHEY, CDR2 SVGAGI. The CDR3 sequence is CASSRQGAYGYTF. The CDR3 DNA reads TGTGCCAGCAGTCGACAGGGAGCCTATGGCTACACCTTC.

The chain combines TRBV5-6 with TRBJ2-1; D unclear. V dropped 0 bases and J dropped 4 bases, with 8 bases sitting between them. This CDR3 has 14 residues. Germline CDR1 is SGHDT and CDR2 is YYEEEE. This chain's CDR3 is CASSLVQKYNEQFF. CDR3 nucleotide sequence: TGTGCCAGCAGCTTGGTACAGAAATACAATGAGCAGTTCTTC.

The chain has TRBV2 and TRBJ2-1; 8 nucleotides agree with TRBD2. CDR1 and CDR2 (germline): SNHLY, FYNNEI. The CDR3 length is 15 residues. V lost 2 bases and J lost 5; bases outside the gene matches: 5. The CDR3 nucleotides read TGTGCCAGCAGTGAAATGGCGGGGGGCCACAATGAGCAGTTCTTC. It yields the protein CASSEMAGGHNEQFF. Complete variable domain (other parts from reference TRBV2 and TRBJ2-1): EPEVTQTPSHQVTQMGQEVILRCVPISNHLYFYWYRQILGQKVEFLVSFYNNEISEKSEIFDDQFSVERPDGSNFTLKIRSTKLEDSAMYFCASSEMAGGHNEQFFGPGTRLTVL.

The chain carries TRBV28 and TRBJ2-3; TRBD1 matches at 8 bases. The germline CDR1 and CDR2 sequences are MDHEN and SYDVKM. The junction had 2 bases not matched to a gene; V was cut back by 3 bases and J by 0 bases. This CDR3 contains 15 residues. The CDR3 protein is CASSLGDRSTDTQYF. The CDR3 DNA sequence: TGTGCCAGCAGTTTGGGGGACAGGAGCACAGATACGCAGTATTTT. Full variable domain (missing parts from reference TRBV28 and TRBJ2-3): DVKVTQSSRYLVKRTGEKVFLECVQDMDHENMFWYRQDPGLGLRLIYFSYDVKMKEKGDIPEGYSVSREKKERFSLILESASTNQTSMYLCASSLGDRSTDTQYFGPGTRLTVL.

The rearrangement links TRBV11-2 to TRBJ2-2; D is perhaps TRBD1 (6 bases). V shed 5 bases and J shed 3 bases, with 19 bases lying between them. Germline V CDR1 and CDR2: SGHAT, FQNNGV. This CDR3 comprises 17 residues. The CDR3 protein is CASSRNRVRSDTGELFF. CDR3 nucleotide sequence: TGTGCCAGCAGCCGAAACAGGGTACGATCGGACACCGGGGAGCTGTTTTTT.

Written as DNA, the CDR3 is TGTGCCAGCAGTTTCGGACAGGGTGATTCACCCCTCCACTTT. Protein product: CASSFGQGDSPLHF. The chain uses TRBV6-1 and TRBJ1-6, with 8 bases lining up with TRBD1. Germline V gene sequence: CDR1 MNHNS, CDR2 SASEGT. V shed 5 bases, J shed 8 bases, and the junction held 5 bases outside the gene matches. CDR3 length equals 14 residues.

CDR3 DNA sequence: TGTGCCAGCTCACCGGCGAGACAGGGATACGAGCAGTACTTC. It translates to CASSPARQGYEQYF. This chain uses TRBV18 with TRBJ2-7; 7 bases match TRBD1. The ends lost 3 bases at V and 4 bases at J; junction bases unmatched: 6. The CDR3 contains 14 residues. Germline-derived CDR1 and CDR2 are KGHSH and LQKENI.

The rearrangement joins TRBV11-3 to TRBJ2-1; 8 nucleotides line up with TRBD2. The germline CDR1 and CDR2 sequences are SGHNT and YENEEA. CDR3 length: 15 residues. With 1 base clipped from V and 5 bases from J, the junction kept 4 bases outside the gene matches. The CDR3 DNA is TGTGCCAGCAGCTTAGCGGGGGGGCCGGACAATGAGCAGTTCTTC. It yields the protein CASSLAGGPDNEQFF. Based on the CDR3 plus reference TRBV11-3 and TRBJ2-1, the full variable domain is EAGVVQSPRYKIIEKKQPVAFWCNPISGHNTLYWYLQNLGQGPELLIRYENEEAVDDSQLPKDRFSAERLKGVDSTLKIQPAELGDSAVYLCASSLAGGPDNEQFFGPGTRLTVL.